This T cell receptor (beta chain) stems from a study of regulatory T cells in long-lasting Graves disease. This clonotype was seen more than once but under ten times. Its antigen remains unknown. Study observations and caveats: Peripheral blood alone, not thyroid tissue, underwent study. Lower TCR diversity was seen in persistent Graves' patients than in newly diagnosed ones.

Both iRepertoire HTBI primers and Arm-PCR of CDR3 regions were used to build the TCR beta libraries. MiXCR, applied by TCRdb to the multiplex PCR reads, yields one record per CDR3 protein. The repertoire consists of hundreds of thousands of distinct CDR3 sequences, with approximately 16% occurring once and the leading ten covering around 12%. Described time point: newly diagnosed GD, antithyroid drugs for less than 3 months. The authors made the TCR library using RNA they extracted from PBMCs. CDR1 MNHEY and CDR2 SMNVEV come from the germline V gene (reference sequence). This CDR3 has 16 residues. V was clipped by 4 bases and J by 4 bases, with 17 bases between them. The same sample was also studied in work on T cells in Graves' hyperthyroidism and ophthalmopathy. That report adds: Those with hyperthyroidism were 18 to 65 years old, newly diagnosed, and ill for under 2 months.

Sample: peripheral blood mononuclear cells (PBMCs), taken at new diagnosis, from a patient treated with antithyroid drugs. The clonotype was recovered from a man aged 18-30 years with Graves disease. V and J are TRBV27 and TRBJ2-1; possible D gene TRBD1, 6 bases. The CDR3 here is CASSWGRVHPYNEQFF. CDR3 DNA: TGTGCCAGCAGTTGGGGGCGGGTCCACCCGTACAATGAGCAGTTCTTC.